This T cell receptor (beta chain) originates from a study of untreated major depressive disorder. Points from the study as a whole: CD4+ T cells from depressed patients used TRBV05-01 (Vbeta 5.1) more often than controls. In every subject, the five largest TRBV05-01 clones were private. Three preselected Vbeta families were the sole sequencing comparisons.

For at least 8 weeks, patients took no psychiatric medication. Around 29 ml of blood was drawn into EDTA tubes. This CDR3 has 16 residues. Germline V lookup: CDR1 SGHNT, CDR2 YYREEE (reference sequence). V lost 4 bases to trimming and J lost 1 base; unmatched junction nucleotides: 8. A note on this clone: Its target is not known.

Assay: immunoSEQ multiplex PCR; the TCRdb copy retains only in-frame clones and omits some. The sample includes 23,000 or so clones, roughly nine tenths of them seen just once. Sequencing was carried out using CD4+ T cells from PBMCs. This sequence originates from a woman in her 30s with major depressive disorder. The rearrangement links TRBV5-4 to TRBJ1-1; 9 bases align to TRBD1. CDR3 bases: TGTGCCAGCAGCCCAAACCCGGGACAGGGGAACACTGAAGCTTTCTTT. Its protein is CASSPNPGQGNTEAFF.